Listed below are T cell receptor beta chains from one sample, sequenced in a study of OX40 agonist ivuxolimab in advanced cancers. This table comes from immunoSEQ multiplex PCR, and its TCRdb copy is limited to in-frame clones, with some not included. The sample has about 40,000 clones, around nine tenths seen once. The material sequenced was CD4+ or CD8+ T cells sorted from blood, taken in a trial of the OX40 agonist ivuxolimab. Receptors originate from an adult with an advanced solid tumor such as melanoma, head and neck, liver or kidney cancer. CDR3s include the opening cysteine and the closing phenylalanine or tryptophan. D genes are given only for firm matches. Some rows have no size entry. The others give once, few or many, or a class for an expanded clone.

abundance,d_gene,j_gene,len,v_gene,CDR3nt,CDR3aa
NA,NA,TRBJ1-2,11,TRBV4-3,TGCGCCAGCAGCCAAGATTATTCCCGCACCTTC,CASSQDYSRTF
NA,NA,TRBJ2-2,12,TRBV11-3,TGTGCCAGCAGCCCACACACCGGGGAGCTGTTTTTT,CASSPHTGELFF
NA,NA,TRBJ1-5,15,TRBV28,TGTGCCAGCACCCCTTTCCAGGAATGGGGTCAGCCCCAGCATTTT,CASTPFQEWGQPQHF
NA,TRBD1,TRBJ1-1,15,TRBV10-3,TGTGCCATCAGTGAAAGGGGGGACAGCCTCACTGAAGCTTTCTTT,CAISERGDSLTEAFF
once,NA,TRBJ1-5,13,TRBV6-5,TGTGCCAGCAGGGGCAGGGGAGAACAGCCCCAGCATTTT,CASRGRGEQPQHF
NA,NA,TRBJ1-1,16,TRBV28,TGTGCCAGCAGCCCGCTCCCAGGGGAGGTGAACACTGAAGCTTTCTTT,CASSPLPGEVNTEAFF
NA,TRBD2,TRBJ2-1,20,TRBV27,TGTGCCAGCAGTTTAAGGGGGGCCACCGGGACTAGCGGCCAGACGGGTGAGCAGTTCTTC,CASSLRGATGTSGQTGEQFF
NA,NA,TRBJ1-2,14,TRBV13,TGTGCCAGCAGCTTAACAACAGGATACTATGGCTACACCTTC,CASSLTTGYYGYTF
NA,NA,TRBJ2-1,12,TRBV6-6,TGTGCCAGCAGCCGGTGGCCCAATGAGCAGTTCTTC,CASSRWPNEQFF
few,NA,TRBJ1-2,11,TRBV6-4,TGTGCCAGCAGTGACTTCTTAGTCTACACCTTC,CASSDFLVYTF
NA,TRBD2,TRBJ2-3,16,TRBV11-3,TGTGCCAGCAGCTTAGTTCCTAGCGGGGGGGCAGATACGCAGTATTTT,CASSLVPSGGADTQYF
NA,NA,TRBJ2-7,12,TRBV9,TGTGCCAGCAGCGGGCAAGGGTACGAGCAGTACTTC,CASSGQGYEQYF
NA,TRBD2,TRBJ2-1,15,TRBV10-2,TGCGCCAGCAGTGTGTTCGGGGGGTCCTACAATGAGCAGTTCTTC,CASSVFGGSYNEQFF
NA,NA,TRBJ2-7,12,TRBV28,TGTGCCAGCAGTTTACTTACCTACGAGCAGTACTTC,CASSLLTYEQYF
NA,NA,TRBJ1-1,11,TRBV6-6,TGTGCCAGCAGCACCGGGTCTAAGGCTTTCTTT,CASSTGSKAFF
NA,TRBD1,TRBJ1-2,16,TRBV15,TGTGCCACCAGCAGCGCCCGGACAGGAAGGAGTCGCCGCTACACCTTC,CATSSARTGRSRRYTF
NA,NA,TRBJ1-1,13,TRBV21-1,TGTGCCAGCAGCAATCCAATTCGCACTGAAGCTTTCTTT,CASSNPIRTEAFF
NA,NA,TRBJ1-2,14,TRBV30,TGTGCCTGGAGTGCCAGGGGTGGGGTGTTCGGCTACACCTTC,CAWSARGGVFGYTF
once,NA,TRBJ1-4,14,TRBV15,TGTGCCACCAGCTCGCGGGGAACTAATGAAAAACTGTTTTTT,CATSSRGTNEKLFF
NA,TRBD1,TRBJ1-2,14,TRBV15,TGTGCCACCAGCAGAGAACAGGGGGCGCGGAGCTACACCTTC,CATSREQGARSYTF
NA,TRBD1,TRBJ2-5,14,TRBV7-9,TGTGCCAGCAGCGTGGACAGGGGAAAAGAGACCCAGTACTTC,CASSVDRGKETQYF
NA,TRBD1,TRBJ2-1,15,TRBV28,TGTGCCAGCAGTTTAGACAGGGGGCGAAGGAATGAGCAGTTCTTC,CASSLDRGRRNEQFF
NA,NA,TRBJ2-3,13,TRBV2,TGTGCCAGCGGCGGTGGGGGACTAGATACGCAGTATTTT,CASGGGGLDTQYF
NA,TRBD2,TRBJ2-1,16,TRBV4-2,TGTGCCAGCAGCCTTAGACTAGCGGGTTTATACAATGAGCAGTTCTTC,CASSLRLAGLYNEQFF
NA,NA,TRBJ1-5,14,TRBV6-6,TGTGCCAGCAGTTACGTGGACGGAAATCAGCCCCAGCATTTT,CASSYVDGNQPQHF
NA,NA,TRBJ1-2,13,TRBV6-5,TGTGCCAGCAGTTACGGCGGGAACTATGGCTACACCTTC,CASSYGGNYGYTF
NA,TRBD2,TRBJ2-1,15,TRBV7-9,TGTGCCAGCAGTCTAGCGGGAGCAGACTACAATGAGCAGTTCTTC,CASSLAGADYNEQFF
NA,TRBD1,TRBJ1-5,15,TRBV7-6,TGTGCCAGCAGCTCCAGGACAGGGAGCAATCAGCCCCAGCATTTT,CASSSRTGSNQPQHF
NA,NA,TRBJ2-7,14,TRBV5-4,TGTGCCAGCAGACCCAGGGGAAGTCCATACGAGCAGTACTTC,CASRPRGSPYEQYF
once,NA,TRBJ2-6,18,TRBV11-2,TGTGCCAGCAGCTTAAGCCGCCGGGTTAGATCTGGGGCCAACGTCCTGACTTTC,CASSLSRRVRSGANVLTF
NA,TRBD1,TRBJ1-5,14,TRBV19,TGTGCCAGTAGTCACGGACAGGGATATCAGCCCCAGCATTTT,CASSHGQGYQPQHF
NA,TRBD2,TRBJ2-3,15,TRBV6-5,TGTGCCAGCAGTAAACCTAGCGGGCACCTAGATACGCAGTATTTT,CASSKPSGHLDTQYF
NA,NA,TRBJ2-2,13,TRBV7-6,TGTGCCAGCAGCTTAGAGGGCACCGGGGAGCTGTTTTTT,CASSLEGTGELFF
NA,NA,TRBJ1-6,13,TRBV6-4,TGTGCCAGCAGGTGCAGGTATAATTCACCCCTCCACTTT,CASRCRYNSPLHF
NA,NA,TRBJ1-4,11,TRBV13,TGTGCCAGCAGCCTGGGGGAAAAACTGTTTTTT,CASSLGEKLFF
NA,NA,TRBJ2-3,12,TRBV11-2,TGTGCCAGCGGGTGGGGACTTCATACGCAGTATTTT,CASGWGLHTQYF
NA,TRBD2,TRBJ2-3,15,TRBV11-2,TGTGCCAGCAGCTTAGGGGCGGGAGGGGCAGATACGCAGTATTTT,CASSLGAGGADTQYF
NA,NA,TRBJ1-2,13,TRBV28,TGTGCCAGCAGTTTGATGACGGCTCATGGCTACACCTTC,CASSLMTAHGYTF
NA,TRBD2,TRBJ2-1,16,TRBV6-4,TGTGCCAGCAGTGACCGAGCGGGGGGATCCTACAATGAGCAGTTCTTC,CASSDRAGGSYNEQFF
NA,NA,TRBJ1-5,14,TRBV2,TGTGCCAGCAGAGGGGGGTATAGCAATCAGCCCCAGCATTTT,CASRGGYSNQPQHF
NA,TRBD2,TRBJ2-1,16,TRBV5-8,TGTGCCAGCAGTCCCGGGGCTAGCGGGGGTTACAATGAGCAGTTCTTC,CASSPGASGGYNEQFF
NA,NA,TRBJ2-1,14,TRBV7-2,TGTGCCAGCAGCTTAGGGCTCGGGGGTGATGAGCAGTTCTTC,CASSLGLGGDEQFF
NA,NA,TRBJ1-1,13,TRBV6-5,TGTGCCAGCAGCCTTATACTAAACACTGAAGCTTTCTTT,CASSLILNTEAFF
NA,NA,TRBJ1-1,13,TRBV6-5,TGTGCCAGCAGTTACCGGGGAGGGGGTGAAGCTTTCTTT,CASSYRGGGEAFF
NA,NA,TRBJ1-1,13,TRBV2,TGTGCCAGCAGTGAAGGGATCGCGGCTGAAGCTTTCTTT,CASSEGIAAEAFF
few,TRBD1,TRBJ1-1,12,TRBV6-6,TGTGCCAGCAGTTACTCGACAGGGGAGGCTTTCTTT,CASSYSTGEAFF
NA,NA,TRBJ2-7,15,TRBV4-1,TGCGCCAGCAGCCAACTCAAGACTAGTTTTTACGAGCAGTACTTC,CASSQLKTSFYEQYF
NA,NA,TRBJ2-1,11,TRBV27,TGTGCCAGCATCTCAGGGATTGAGCAGTTCTTC,CASISGIEQFF
few,NA,TRBJ1-5,12,TRBV28,TGTGCCAGCAGTTTCTTAAATCAGCCCCAGCATTTT,CASSFLNQPQHF
NA,NA,TRBJ1-2,12,TRBV6-1,TGTGCCAGCAGGACAGGAATCCATGGCTACACCTTC,CASRTGIHGYTF
NA,NA,TRBJ1-2,14,TRBV28,TGTGCCAGCAGTTTAATCGGGGGTGTCGATGGCTACACCTTC,CASSLIGGVDGYTF
NA,NA,TRBJ1-6,14,TRBV27,TGTGCCAGCAGTTCTGGCGGGTTTAGGTCACCCCTCCACTTT,CASSSGGFRSPLHF
NA,NA,TRBJ2-3,14,TRBV6-5,TGTGCCAGCAGCCCCAGGGGATGGACAGATACGCAGTATTTT,CASSPRGWTDTQYF
NA,NA,TRBJ2-3,14,TRBV11-2,TGTGCCAGCACCCGGGGAGTTGGCACAGATACGCAGTATTTT,CASTRGVGTDTQYF
NA,NA,TRBJ2-3,14,TRBV6-5,TGTGCCAGCAGTGAGATCCTAAACACAGATACGCAGTATTTT,CASSEILNTDTQYF
NA,NA,TRBJ1-6,15,TRBV19,TGTGCCAGTACCTCCATAGGACGGTATAATTCACCCCTCCACTTT,CASTSIGRYNSPLHF
NA,NA,TRBJ2-7,8,TRBV6-5,TGTGCCTACTATACTTTGTACTTC,CAYYTLYF